A selection of T cell receptor beta chains follows, all from one sample in a study of T cells in localized non-small cell lung cancer. Data came from immunoSEQ multiplex PCR; TCRdb stores just in-frame clones and leaves some out. The sample contains 8,500 to 14,000 clones, 29% of which appear only once. The source was lung tumor tissue, collected before any cancer treatment. These receptor sequences come from a man between 40 and 75 years old with stage I lung adenocarcinoma. The CDR3 runs from the conserved cysteine through the conserved F or W. Each record gives: clone size, D gene, V gene, J gene, CDR3 length, CDR3 protein, CDR3 DNA. The D gene is left open where the match is weak. Clone size is not always given. Where it is, it says once, few, many or a class for expanded clones.

>.|.|TRBV11-3|TRBJ1-5|14
CASSLAGRNQPQHF
TGTGCCAGCAGCTTGGCAGGGCGCAATCAGCCCCAGCATTTT
>.|TRBD1|TRBV4-1|TRBJ2-4|16
CASSQDPGGRKNIQYF
TGCGCCAGCAGCCAAGACCCAGGGGGCCGCAAAAACATTCAGTACTTC
>.|.|TRBV18|TRBJ2-2|12
CASSPGSGELFF
TGTGCCAGCTCACCAGGGTCCGGGGAGCTGTTTTTT
>.|TRBD1|TRBV11-3|TRBJ2-5|15
CASSRMGQGGQTQYF
TGTGCCAGCAGCCGAATGGGACAGGGAGGACAGACCCAGTACTTC
>.|.|TRBV10-2|TRBJ2-1|13
CASSESPGTEQFF
TGCGCCAGCAGTGAGTCTCCAGGGACTGAGCAGTTCTTC
>.|.|TRBV11-3|TRBJ2-3|14
CASSLPPGADTQYF
TGTGCCAGCAGCTTGCCACCGGGAGCAGATACGCAGTATTTT
>few|.|TRBV6-8|TRBJ2-3|15
CASSSRAGSTDTQYF
TGTGCCAGCAGCTCCAGGGCGGGGAGCACAGATACGCAGTATTTT
>few|.|TRBV18|TRBJ1-1|14
CASLSSTPNTEAFF
TGTGCCAGCTTATCTTCTACGCCGAACACTGAAGCTTTCTTT
>few|TRBD1|TRBV5-3|TRBJ1-1|17
CARSLRNRDRVFQKAFF
TGTGCCAGAAGCTTGCGTAACCGGGACAGGGTATTCCAAAAAGCTTTCTTT
>few|.|TRBV30|TRBJ1-5|13
CAWSAPPQQPQHF
TGTGCCTGGAGTGCACCTCCGCAACAGCCCCAGCATTTT
>.|TRBD1|TRBV12-5|TRBJ1-2|13
CASGRTGGYGYTF
TGTGCTAGTGGACGGACAGGGGGTTATGGCTACACCTTC
>few|.|TRBV12-5|TRBJ2-1|14
CASGEGHLYNEQFF
TGTGCTAGTGGGGAGGGACACCTTTACAATGAGCAGTTCTTC
>.|.|TRBV14|TRBJ1-2|16
CASSQDLVGADYGYTF
TGTGCCAGCAGCCAAGATCTTGTGGGGGCGGACTATGGCTACACCTTC
>.|.|TRBV5-1|TRBJ1-2|15
CASSFGQLPNYGYTF
TGCGCCAGCAGCTTTGGACAGCTCCCTAACTATGGCTACACCTTC
>.|.|TRBV19|TRBJ1-1|15
CASTERGQTPTEAFF
TGTGCCTCTACGGAAAGGGGACAAACCCCCACTGAAGCTTTCTTT
>few|TRBD2|TRBV11-3|TRBJ2-1|17
CASSSLPPGLAGNEQFF
TGTGCCAGCAGCTCGCTACCCCCTGGACTAGCGGGGAATGAGCAGTTCTTC
>few|.|TRBV28|TRBJ1-6|17
CASITTGKGSEDSPLHF
TGTGCCAGCATTACCACAGGGAAGGGTTCGGAGGATTCACCCCTCCACTTT
>.|.|TRBV12-2|TRBJ2-1|14
CATLPFSSYNEQFF
TGTGCCACCTTACCCTTTAGCTCCTACAATGAGCAGTTCTTC
>.|.|TRBV5-1|TRBJ2-7|14
CASSLKVSVDEQYF
TGCGCCAGCAGCTTAAAGGTTAGCGTCGACGAGCAGTACTTC
>.|.|TRBV11-3|TRBJ1-4|16
CASSLIGAATNEKLFF
TGTGCCAGCAGCTTGATAGGTGCAGCAACTAATGAAAAACTGTTTTTT
>once|.|TRBV19|TRBJ1-2|16
CASRVLLGRANYGYTF
TGTGCCAGTAGGGTGCTCCTCGGACGAGCTAACTATGGCTACACCTTC
>few|.|TRBV11-3|TRBJ1-5|16
CASSLRLQVINQPQHF
TGTGCCAGCAGCTTACGGCTACAGGTCATCAATCAGCCCCAGCATTTT
>.|.|TRBV11-3|TRBJ1-6|14
CASSLSQGSSPLHF
TGTGCCAGCAGCTTGTCACAGGGTAGTTCACCCCTCCACTTT
>few|TRBD1|TRBV6-8|TRBJ2-5|13
CASRTGGSGTQYF
TGTGCCAGCAGAACAGGGGGATCGGGGACCCAGTACTTC